This T cell receptor (beta chain) is drawn from a study of blood T cell repertoires in COVID-19. Study information: Samples came from the United States, Italy and Spain, spanning acute and convalescent COVID-19. The cDNA or gDNA used as material had been derived from T cells, B-cell-depleted T cells, or PBMCs.

Per the study methods: Quantification of nucleated cells was approximated via reference gene primer amplification. Clones were read by immunoSEQ multiplex PCR, and TCRdb kept only the in-frame ones, dropping some. V and J calls and clone size follow that table, whereas D and trimming were derived from the DNA. Among about 170,000 clones listed, around 88% were seen once. Germline-derived CDR1 and CDR2 are SGHTA and FQGNSA. V was cut by 4 bases and J by 6 bases, with 11 bases left in between. The CDR3 contains 13 residues. The specimen was peripheral blood. This receptor was taken from a woman in her seventies who had recovered from COVID-19. This rearrangement joins TRBV7-2 to TRBJ2-3; D is unresolved. The CDR3 loop is CASSSRLVDTQYF. Written as DNA, the CDR3 is TGTGCCAGCAGCTCCCGACTTGTTGATACGCAGTATTTT.